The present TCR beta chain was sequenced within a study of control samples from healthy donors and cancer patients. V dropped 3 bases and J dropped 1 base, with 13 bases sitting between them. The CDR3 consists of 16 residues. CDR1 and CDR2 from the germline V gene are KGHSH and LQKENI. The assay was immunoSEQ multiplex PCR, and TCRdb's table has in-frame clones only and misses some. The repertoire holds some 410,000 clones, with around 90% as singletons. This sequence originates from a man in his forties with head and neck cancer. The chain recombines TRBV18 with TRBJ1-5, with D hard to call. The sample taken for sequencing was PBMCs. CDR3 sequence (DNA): TGTGCCAGCTCACCGATCCAACATGCCAGCAATCAGCCCCAGCATTTT. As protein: CASSPIQHASNQPQHF.